This T cell receptor beta chain is drawn from a study of glioma-infiltrating T cells after dendritic cell vaccination. TCRdb's table, derived via immunoSEQ multiplex PCR, lists solely in-frame clones and lacks some. The sample lists approximately 100,000 clones; 79% were seen once. Germline-derived CDR1 and CDR2 are MGHRA and YSYEKL. The CDR3 runs 14 residues. V was pared by 2 bases and J by 6 bases, with 6 bases of the junction left unmatched. The chain uses TRBV4-1 and TRBJ2-7, with 8 bases matching TRBD1. Sample: blood, taken before dendritic cell vaccination. This TCR derives from a human donor with glioblastoma. DNA for the CDR3: TGCGCCAGCAGCCAACAGGGGGCAGGGCGCGAGCAGTACTTC. This encodes CASSQQGAGREQYF.